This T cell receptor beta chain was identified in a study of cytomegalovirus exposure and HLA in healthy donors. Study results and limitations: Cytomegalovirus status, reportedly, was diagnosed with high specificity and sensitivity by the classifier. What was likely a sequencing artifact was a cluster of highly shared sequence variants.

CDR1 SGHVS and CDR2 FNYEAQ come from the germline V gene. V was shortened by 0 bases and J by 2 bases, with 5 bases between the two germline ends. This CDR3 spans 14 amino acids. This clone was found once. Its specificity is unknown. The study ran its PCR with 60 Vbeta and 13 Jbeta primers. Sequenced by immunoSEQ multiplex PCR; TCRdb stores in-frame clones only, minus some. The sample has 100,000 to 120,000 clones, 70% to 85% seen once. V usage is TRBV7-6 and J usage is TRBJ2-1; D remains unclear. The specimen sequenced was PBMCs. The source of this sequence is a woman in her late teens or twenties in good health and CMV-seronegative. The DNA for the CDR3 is TGTGCCAGCAGCTTAGCCCTCCCCTACAATGAGCAGTTCTTC. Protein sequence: CASSLALPYNEQFF. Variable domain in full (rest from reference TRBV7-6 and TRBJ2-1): GAGVSQSPRYKVTKRGQDVALRCDPISGHVSLYWYRQALGQGPEFLTYFNYEAQQDKSGLPNDRFSAERPEGSISTLTIQRTEQRDSAMYRCASSLALPYNEQFFGPGTRLTVL.